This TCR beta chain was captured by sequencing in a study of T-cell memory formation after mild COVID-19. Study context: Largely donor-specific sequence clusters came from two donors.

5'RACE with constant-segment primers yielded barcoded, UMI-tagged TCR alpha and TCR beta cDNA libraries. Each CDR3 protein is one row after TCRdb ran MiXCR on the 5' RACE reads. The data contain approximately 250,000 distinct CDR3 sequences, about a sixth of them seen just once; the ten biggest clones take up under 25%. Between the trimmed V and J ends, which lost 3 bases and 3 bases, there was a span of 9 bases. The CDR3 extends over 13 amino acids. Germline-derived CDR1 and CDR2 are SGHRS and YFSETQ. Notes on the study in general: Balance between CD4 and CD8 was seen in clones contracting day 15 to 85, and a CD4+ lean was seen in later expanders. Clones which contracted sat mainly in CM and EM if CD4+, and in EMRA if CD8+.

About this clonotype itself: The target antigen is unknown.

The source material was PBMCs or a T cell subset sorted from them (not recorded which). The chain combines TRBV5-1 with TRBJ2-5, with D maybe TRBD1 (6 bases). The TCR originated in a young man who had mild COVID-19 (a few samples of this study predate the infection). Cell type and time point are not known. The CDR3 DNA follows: TGCGCCAGCAGCTCCCGGGACAAAGAGACCCAGTACTTC. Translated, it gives CASSSRDKETQYF.